This TCR beta chain came from a study of cytomegalovirus exposure and HLA in healthy donors. Germline V gives CDR1 SGHDN, CDR2 FVKESK. The V gene end was trimmed by 2 bases and the J gene end by 6 bases; junction bases not matched to a gene: 2. The CDR3 sequence is 15 residues long. The donors were part of the validation cohort, which consisted of under 150 subjects and was separate from the first cohort of 666 subjects. Here immunoSEQ multiplex PCR was the method, and the copy in TCRdb shows in-frame clones only, minus some. The table records 65,000 or so clones, 90% to 95% of them present only once.

The sequenced sample consisted of PBMCs. The rearrangement links TRBV14 to TRBJ1-6; 9 bases line up with TRBD1. This clonotype was sampled from a woman aged 18-29 years in good health and CMV-seronegative. Here the CDR3 reads CASSQLQGANSPLHF. The CDR3 bases are TGTGCCAGCAGCCAACTACAGGGGGCTAATTCACCCCTCCACTTT.